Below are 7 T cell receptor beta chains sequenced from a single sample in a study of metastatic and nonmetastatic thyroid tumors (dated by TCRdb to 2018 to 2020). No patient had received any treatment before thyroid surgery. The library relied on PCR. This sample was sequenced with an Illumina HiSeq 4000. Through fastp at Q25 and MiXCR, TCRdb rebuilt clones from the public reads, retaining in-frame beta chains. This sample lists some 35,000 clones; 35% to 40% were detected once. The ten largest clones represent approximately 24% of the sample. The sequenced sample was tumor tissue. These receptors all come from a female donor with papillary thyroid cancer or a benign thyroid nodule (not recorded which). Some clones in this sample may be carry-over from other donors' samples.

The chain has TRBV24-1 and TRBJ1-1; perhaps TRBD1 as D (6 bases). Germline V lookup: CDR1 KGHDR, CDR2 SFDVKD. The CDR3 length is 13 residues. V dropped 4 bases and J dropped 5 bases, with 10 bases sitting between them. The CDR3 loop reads CATSEEGGTEAFF. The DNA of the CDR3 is TGTGCCACCAGTGAAGAAGGGGGGACTGAAGCTTTCTTT.

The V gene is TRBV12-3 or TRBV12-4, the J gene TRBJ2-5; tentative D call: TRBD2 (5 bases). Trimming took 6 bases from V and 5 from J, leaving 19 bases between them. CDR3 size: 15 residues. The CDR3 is CASRRKRGSEETQYF. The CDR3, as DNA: TGTGCCAGCAGACGTAAGCGAGGGTCAGAGGAGACCCAGTACTTC.

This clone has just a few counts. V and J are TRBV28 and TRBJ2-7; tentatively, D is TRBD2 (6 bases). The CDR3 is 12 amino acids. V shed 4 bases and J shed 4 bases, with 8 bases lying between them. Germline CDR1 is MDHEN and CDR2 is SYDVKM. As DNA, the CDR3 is TGTGCCAGCAGTTGGGGGAGGTACGAGCAGTACTTC. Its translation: CASSWGRYEQYF. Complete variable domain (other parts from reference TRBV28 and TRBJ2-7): DVKVTQSSRYLVKRTGEKVFLECVQDMDHENMFWYRQDPGLGLRLIYFSYDVKMKEKGDIPEGYSVSREKKERFSLILESASTNQTSMYLCASSWGRYEQYFGPGTRLTVT.

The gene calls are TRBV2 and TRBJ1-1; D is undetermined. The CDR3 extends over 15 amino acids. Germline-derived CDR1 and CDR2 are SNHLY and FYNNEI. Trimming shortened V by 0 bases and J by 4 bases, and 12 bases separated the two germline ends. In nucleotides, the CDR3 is TGTGCCAGCAGTGAAGCAGGGTGGGGTGCCACTGAAGCTTTCTTT. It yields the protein CASSEAGWGATEAFF.

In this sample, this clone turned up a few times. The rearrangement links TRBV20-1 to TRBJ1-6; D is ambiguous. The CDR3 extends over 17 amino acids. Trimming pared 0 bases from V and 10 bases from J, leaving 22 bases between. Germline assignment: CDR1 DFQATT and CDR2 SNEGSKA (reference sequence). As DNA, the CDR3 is TGCAGTGCTAGAGATCTTAGGCGTGAGGGATTACAATCACCCCTCCACTTT. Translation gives CSARDLRREGLQSPLHF.

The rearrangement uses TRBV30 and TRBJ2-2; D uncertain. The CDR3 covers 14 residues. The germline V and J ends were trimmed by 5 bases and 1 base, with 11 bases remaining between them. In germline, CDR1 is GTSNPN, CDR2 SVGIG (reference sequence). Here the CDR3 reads CAWDSGQNTGELFF. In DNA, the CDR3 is TGTGCCTGGGACTCGGGCCAGAACACCGGGGAGCTGTTTTTT.

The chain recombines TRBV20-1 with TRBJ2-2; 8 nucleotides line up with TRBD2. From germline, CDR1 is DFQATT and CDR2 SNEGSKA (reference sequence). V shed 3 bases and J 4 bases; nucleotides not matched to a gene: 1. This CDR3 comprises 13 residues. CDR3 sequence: CSASGGATGELFF. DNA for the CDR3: TGCAGTGCTAGCGGGGGGGCCACCGGGGAGCTGTTTTTT.